Described below is a single T cell receptor beta chain sequence and its context. This sample is drawn from a study of blood T cell repertoires in COVID-19. As originally analysed: Scientists estimated how many nucleated cells there were by amplifying reference gene primers. TCRdb keeps only in-frame clones here, not all; method: immunoSEQ multiplex PCR. V and J calls plus clone size are reproduced from that table; the DNA served to infer D and trimming. This sample carries about 270,000 clones, around nine tenths of them seen once, and the ten largest clones take over 2%. The CDR3 totals 13 residues. The V end lost 5 bases, the J end lost 2 bases, and 9 bases lay between the germline ends. Germline V gene lookup returns CDR1 SGHTA and CDR2 FQGTGA. Residents of 24 US areas, aged roughly 18 to 89 years, made up the participants.

The sample taken for sequencing was PBMCs or T cells enriched from blood (not recorded which). The sequence was collected from a woman between 18 and 29 years old who had recovered from COVID-19. The chain joins TRBV7-3 to TRBJ1-1; a weak D match, TRBD1 (5 bases). CDR3 nucleotide sequence: TGTGCCAGCAGCCCGACAGACAACACTGAAGCTTTCTTT. It translates to CASSPTDNTEAFF.